These 3 T cell receptor beta chains were sequenced from one sample in a study of cytomegalovirus exposure and HLA in healthy donors. The PCR contained 60 Vbeta and 13 Jbeta primers. Clones were read by immunoSEQ multiplex PCR, and TCRdb kept only the in-frame ones, dropping some. The data contain roughly 200,000 clones, around nine tenths of them singletons. The specimen sequenced was PBMCs. These receptors all come from a woman between 18 and 30 years old in good health and CMV-seronegative.

This chain links TRBV5-1 with TRBJ2-1, with TRBD2 matching over 9 bases. There are 15 residues in the CDR3. Trimming took 4 bases from V and 0 from J; bases not matched to a gene: 2. From germline, CDR1 is SGHRS and CDR2 YFSETQ. DNA for the CDR3: TGCGCCAGCAGCAGCGGGAGGAGCTCCTACAATGAGCAGTTCTTC. This gives the protein CASSSGRSSYNEQFF.

The chain links TRBV7-9 to TRBJ2-1; D is uncertain. The CDR3 has 16 residues. Germline CDR1 SEHNR, CDR2 FQNEAQ (reference sequence). Trimming left V 7 bases short and J 0 bases short, with 16 bases between. The CDR3 reads CASTRAALSSYNEQFF. In DNA form, the CDR3 reads TGTGCCAGCACGCGAGCAGCGCTCAGCTCCTACAATGAGCAGTTCTTC.

The rearrangement joins TRBV13 to TRBJ1-2, with 7 bases that match TRBD1. The CDR3 is 14 amino acids. Germline V CDR1 and CDR2: PRHDT, FYEKMQ (reference sequence). Unmatched junction bases numbered 4, after V lost 2 bases and J lost 4 bases. CDR3 residues: CASSLRDSLYGYTF. Here the CDR3 DNA reads TGTGCCAGCAGCTTAAGGGACAGCCTCTATGGCTACACCTTC.